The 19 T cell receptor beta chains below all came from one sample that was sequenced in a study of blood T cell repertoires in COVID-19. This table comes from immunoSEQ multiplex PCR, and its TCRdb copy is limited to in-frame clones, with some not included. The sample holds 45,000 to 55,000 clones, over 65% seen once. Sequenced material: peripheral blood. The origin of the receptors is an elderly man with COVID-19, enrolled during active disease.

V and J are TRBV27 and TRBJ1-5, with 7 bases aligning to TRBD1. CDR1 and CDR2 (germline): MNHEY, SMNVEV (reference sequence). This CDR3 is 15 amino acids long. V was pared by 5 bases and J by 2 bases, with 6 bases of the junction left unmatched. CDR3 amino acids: CASSHRGDGNQPQHF. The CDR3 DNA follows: TGTGCCAGCAGTCACAGGGGCGACGGCAATCAGCCCCAGCATTTT.

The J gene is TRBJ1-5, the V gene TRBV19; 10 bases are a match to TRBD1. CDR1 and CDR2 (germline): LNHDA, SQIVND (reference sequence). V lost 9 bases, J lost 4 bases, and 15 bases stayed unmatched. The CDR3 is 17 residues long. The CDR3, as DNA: TGTGCCAGCCTGTACACCGGGACAGGGGAGGGAAATCAGCCCCAGCATTTT. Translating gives CASLYTGTGEGNQPQHF.

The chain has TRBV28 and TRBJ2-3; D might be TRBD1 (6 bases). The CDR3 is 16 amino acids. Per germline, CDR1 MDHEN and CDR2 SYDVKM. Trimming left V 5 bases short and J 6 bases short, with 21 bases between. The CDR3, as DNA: TGTGCCAGCAGTCTAATGACAGGACCGACCGTGGATACGCAGTATTTT. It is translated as CASSLMTGPTVDTQYF.

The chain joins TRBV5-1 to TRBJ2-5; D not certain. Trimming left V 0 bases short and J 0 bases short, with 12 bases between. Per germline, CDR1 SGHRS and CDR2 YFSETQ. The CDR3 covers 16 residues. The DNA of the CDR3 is TGCGCCAGCAGCTTGGGTCTGACAAACTACCAAGAGACCCAGTACTTC. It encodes CASSLGLTNYQETQYF.

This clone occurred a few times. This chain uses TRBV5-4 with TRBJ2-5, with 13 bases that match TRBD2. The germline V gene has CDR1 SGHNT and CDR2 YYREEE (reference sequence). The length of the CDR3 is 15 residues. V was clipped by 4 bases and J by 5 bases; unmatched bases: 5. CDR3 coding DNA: TGTGCCAGCAGCGCAGGGACTAGCGGGGCGGAGACCCAGTACTTC. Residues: CASSAGTSGAETQYF. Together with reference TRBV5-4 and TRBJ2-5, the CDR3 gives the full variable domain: ETGVTQSPTHLIKTRGQQVTLRCSSQSGHNTVSWYQQALGQGPQFIFQYYREEENGRGNFPPRFSGLQFPNYSSELNVNALELDDSALYLCASSAGTSGAETQYFGPGTRLLVL.

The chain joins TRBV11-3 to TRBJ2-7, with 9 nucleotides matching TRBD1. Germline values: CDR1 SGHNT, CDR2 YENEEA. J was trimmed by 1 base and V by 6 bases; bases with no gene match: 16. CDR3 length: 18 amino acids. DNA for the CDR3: TGTGCCAGCAGTGAAGATGGAGCCGGGACAGGGATTTCCTACGAGCAGTACTTC. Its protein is CASSEDGAGTGISYEQYF.

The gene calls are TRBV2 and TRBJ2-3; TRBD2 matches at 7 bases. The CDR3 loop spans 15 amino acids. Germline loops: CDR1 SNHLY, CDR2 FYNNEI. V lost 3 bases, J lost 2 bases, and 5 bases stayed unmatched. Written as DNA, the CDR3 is TGTGCCAGCAGTGACCAGCGGGGCCTCACAGATACGCAGTATTTT. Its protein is CASSDQRGLTDTQYF.

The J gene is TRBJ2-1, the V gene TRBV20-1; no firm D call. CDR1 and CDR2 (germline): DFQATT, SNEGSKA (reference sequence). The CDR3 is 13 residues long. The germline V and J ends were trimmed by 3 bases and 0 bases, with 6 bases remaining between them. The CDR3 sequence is CSASPSSYNEQFF. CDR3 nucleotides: TGCAGTGCTAGTCCCAGCTCCTACAATGAGCAGTTCTTC.

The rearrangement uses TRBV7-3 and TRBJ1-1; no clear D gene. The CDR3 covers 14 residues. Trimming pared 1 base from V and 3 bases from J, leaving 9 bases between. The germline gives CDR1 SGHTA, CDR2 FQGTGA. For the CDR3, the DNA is TGTGCCAGCAGCTTAATTCCGTCGGACACTGAAGCTTTCTTT. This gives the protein CASSLIPSDTEAFF.

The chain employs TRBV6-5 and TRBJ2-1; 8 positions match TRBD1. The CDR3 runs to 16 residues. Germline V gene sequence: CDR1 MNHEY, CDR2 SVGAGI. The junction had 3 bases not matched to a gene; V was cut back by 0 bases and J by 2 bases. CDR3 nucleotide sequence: TGTGCCAGCAGTTACTCTGCAGGGGGCGCCTACAATGAGCAGTTCTTC. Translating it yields CASSYSAGGAYNEQFF.

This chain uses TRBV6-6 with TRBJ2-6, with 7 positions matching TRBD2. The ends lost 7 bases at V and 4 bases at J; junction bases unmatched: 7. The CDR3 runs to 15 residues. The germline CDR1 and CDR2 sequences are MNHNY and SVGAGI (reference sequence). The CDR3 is CASISTSRGANVLTF. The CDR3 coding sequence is TGTGCCAGCATATCGACTAGCAGAGGGGCCAACGTCCTGACTTTC.

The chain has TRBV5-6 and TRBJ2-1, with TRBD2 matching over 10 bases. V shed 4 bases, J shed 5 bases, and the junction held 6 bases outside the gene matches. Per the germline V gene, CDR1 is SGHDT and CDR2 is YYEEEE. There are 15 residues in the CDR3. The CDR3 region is CASSPGTSVDNEQFF. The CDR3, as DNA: TGTGCCAGCAGCCCCGGGACTAGCGTTGACAATGAGCAGTTCTTC.

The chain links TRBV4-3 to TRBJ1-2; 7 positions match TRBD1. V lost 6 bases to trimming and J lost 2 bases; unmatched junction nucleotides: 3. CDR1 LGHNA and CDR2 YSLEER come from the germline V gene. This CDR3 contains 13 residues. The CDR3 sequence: CASSQQGNYGYTF. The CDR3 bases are TGCGCCAGCAGTCAACAGGGGAACTATGGCTACACCTTC.

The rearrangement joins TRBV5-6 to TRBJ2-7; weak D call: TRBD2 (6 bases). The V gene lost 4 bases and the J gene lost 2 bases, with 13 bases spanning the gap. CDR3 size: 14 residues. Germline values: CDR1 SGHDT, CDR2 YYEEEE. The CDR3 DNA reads TGTGCCAGCAGCCCAGCCGGGGGTGCCTACGAGCAGTACGTC. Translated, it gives CASSPAGGAYEQYV.

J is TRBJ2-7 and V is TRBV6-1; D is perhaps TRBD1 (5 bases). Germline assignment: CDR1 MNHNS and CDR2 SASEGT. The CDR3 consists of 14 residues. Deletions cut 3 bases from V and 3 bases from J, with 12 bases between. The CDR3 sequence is CASSELRQGYEQYF. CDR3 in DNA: TGTGCCAGCAGTGAGTTACGGCAGGGCTACGAGCAGTACTTC.

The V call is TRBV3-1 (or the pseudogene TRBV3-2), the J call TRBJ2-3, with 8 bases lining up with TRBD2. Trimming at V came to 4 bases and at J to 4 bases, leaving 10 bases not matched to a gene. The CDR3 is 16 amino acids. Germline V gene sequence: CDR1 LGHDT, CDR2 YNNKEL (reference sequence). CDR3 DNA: TGTGCCAGCAGCCGCAGCGGGAGCCTCTCCCCAGATACGCAGTATTTT. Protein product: CASSRSGSLSPDTQYF.

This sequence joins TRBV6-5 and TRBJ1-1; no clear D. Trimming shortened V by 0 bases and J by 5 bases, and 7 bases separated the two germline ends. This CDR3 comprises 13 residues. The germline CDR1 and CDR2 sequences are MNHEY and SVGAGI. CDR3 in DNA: TGTGCCAGCAGTTACTCCAGGAGGACTGAAGCTTTCTTT. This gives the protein CASSYSRRTEAFF.

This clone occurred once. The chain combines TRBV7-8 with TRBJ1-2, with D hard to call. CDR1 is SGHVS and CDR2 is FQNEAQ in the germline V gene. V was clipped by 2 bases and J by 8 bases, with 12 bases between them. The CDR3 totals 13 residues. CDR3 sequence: CASSLIGQGGYTF. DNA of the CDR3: TGTGCCAGCAGCTTAATTGGGCAAGGCGGCTACACCTTC.

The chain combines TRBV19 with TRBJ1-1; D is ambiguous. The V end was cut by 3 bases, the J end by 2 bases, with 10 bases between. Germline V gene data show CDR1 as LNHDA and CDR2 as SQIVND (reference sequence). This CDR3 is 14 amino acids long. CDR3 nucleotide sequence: TGTGCCAGTAGTATGGGCGTCTTCAACACTGAAGCTTTCTTT. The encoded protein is CASSMGVFNTEAFF.